The 32 T cell receptor beta chains below were found in one sample sequenced in a study of T cell repertoires in cytomegalovirus infection. TCRdb reprocessed the reads with MiXCR, giving one entry per CDR3 protein. The sample carries hundreds of thousands of distinct CDR3 sequences, roughly 26% recorded once. Material for sequencing was CD8+ T cells from PBMCs. These receptors originate from a human donor in good health (CMV status not recorded). Some clones in this sample may be carry-over from other donors' samples.

The V call is TRBV28, the J call TRBJ1-2; tentative D call: TRBD1 (6 bases). V was pared by 6 bases and J by 5 bases, with 13 bases between. The length of the CDR3 is 13 residues. The germline V gene has CDR1 MDHEN and CDR2 SYDVKM. The CDR3: CASRGMDSYGYTF. Written as DNA, the CDR3 is TGTGCCAGCAGGGGGATGGACAGTTATGGCTACACCTTC.

This chain links TRBV28 with TRBJ2-2; 12 bases agree with TRBD2. Germline V CDR1 and CDR2: MDHEN, SYDVKM. The CDR3 consists of 17 residues. J lost 6 bases, V lost 5 bases, and 10 bases had no gene match. The CDR3 sequence: CASSPLSSGGAAGELFF. The DNA for the CDR3 is TGTGCCAGCAGTCCCCTCTCTAGCGGGGGGGCCGCCGGGGAGCTGTTTTTT.

The rearrangement joins TRBV6-5 to TRBJ2-3; D call uncertain. Germline CDR1 is MNHEY and CDR2 is SVGAGI. The CDR3 consists of 12 residues. The V end was cut by 5 bases, the J end by 9 bases, with 12 bases between. CDR3 in DNA: TGTGCCAGCAGTCACAGAACTGGCACGCAGTATTTT. It specifies CASSHRTGTQYF.

J is TRBJ1-1 and V is TRBV28; possible D gene TRBD1, 6 bases. CDR1 is MDHEN and CDR2 is SYDVKM in the germline V gene. V was trimmed by 8 bases and J by 5 bases, leaving 21 bases between them. This CDR3 is built from 15 residues. In nucleotides, the CDR3 is TGTGCCAGCGAAGGGGAGAGTTCTAGGGGGACTGAAGCTTTCTTT. Translating it yields CASEGESSRGTEAFF.

The chain carries TRBV6-2 or TRBV6-3 and TRBJ1-1; D might be TRBD1 (5 bases). The V gene lost 1 base and the J gene lost 5 bases, with 14 bases spanning the gap. The CDR3 covers 15 residues. Germline lookup yields CDR1 MNHEY and CDR2 SVGEGT. The CDR3 nucleotides read TGTGCCAGCAGTTACTATCCGGGGGTGGAGACTGAAGCTTTCTTT. Translating it yields CASSYYPGVETEAFF.

This clonotype was counted between two and nine times. V is TRBV6-6 and J is TRBJ2-5; D ambiguous. V was shortened by 2 bases and J by 7 bases, with 11 bases between the two germline ends. The CDR3 is 13 amino acids. In germline, CDR1 is MNHNY, CDR2 SVGAGI (reference sequence). For the CDR3, the DNA is TGTGCCAGCAGTTACGATGGAATGGGGACCCAGTACTTC. This encodes CASSYDGMGTQYF.

The chain joins TRBV28 to TRBJ1-1; 8 bases align to TRBD1. CDR1 is MDHEN and CDR2 is SYDVKM in the germline V gene. The CDR3 is made up of 15 amino acids. V lost 6 bases to trimming and J lost 1 base; unmatched junction nucleotides: 7. The CDR3 nucleotides are TGTGCCAGCAGCGAGACAGGGGTCCGGAACACTGAAGCTTTCTTT. It translates to CASSETGVRNTEAFF.

The table lists this clonotype with a few counts. Relative to the germline gene, one junction end is altered; a read error may explain this. This chain joins TRBV12-3 or TRBV12-4 and TRBJ1-1; the D gene is possibly TRBD1 (6 bases). The CDR3 contains 13 residues. The CDR3 here is CANSPQGNTEAFF. The CDR3 region has the DNA TGTGCCAACAGTCCACAGGGGAACACTGAAGCTTTCTTT.

The chain uses TRBV20-1 and TRBJ2-1, with D unclear. Germline CDR1 and CDR2: DFQATT and SNEGSKA (reference sequence). V shed 5 bases and J shed 0 bases, with 14 bases lying between them. The CDR3 is made up of 15 amino acids. The CDR3 loop reads CSALGSVSSYNEQFF. The CDR3 DNA reads TGCAGTGCTCTAGGATCGGTTAGCTCCTACAATGAGCAGTTCTTC.

This clonotype was found a few times. V gene TRBV19 combines with J gene TRBJ2-1, with 7 positions matching TRBD2. V was clipped by 7 bases and J by 4 bases; unmatched bases: 10. CDR1 LNHDA and CDR2 SQIVND come from the germline V gene (reference sequence). The CDR3 covers 15 residues. This chain's CDR3 is CASTDGASGYNEQFF. CDR3 DNA: TGTGCCAGTACCGACGGGGCTAGCGGATACAATGAGCAGTTCTTC.

The chain joins TRBV28 to TRBJ2-5; D is possibly TRBD2 (6 bases). This CDR3 is built from 13 residues. Germline V gene data show CDR1 as MDHEN and CDR2 as SYDVKM. Trimming pared 10 bases from V and 4 bases from J, leaving 16 bases between. The CDR3 DNA reads TGTGCCACCTCCTGGAGGGTCGGAGAGACCCAGTACTTC. The encoded protein is CATSWRVGETQYF.

There are a few counts of this clonotype. This chain joins TRBV10-3 and TRBJ2-7, with 12 bases aligning to TRBD1. V dropped 4 bases and J dropped 5; count of bases not matched to a gene: 6. The germline CDR1 and CDR2 sequences are ENHRY and SYGVKD. The CDR3 sequence is 15 residues long. The CDR3 DNA reads TGTGCCATCAGTGCACCGGGACAGGGGGCTGACGAGCAGTACTTC. Encoded protein: CAISAPGQGADEQYF.

This chain joins TRBV29-1 and TRBJ2-1; TRBD1 is a possible D gene (8 bases). The CDR3 loop spans 14 amino acids. CDR1 and CDR2 from the germline V gene are SQVTM and ANQGSEA. V lost 6 bases, J lost 3 bases, and 15 bases lay in between. The CDR3 DNA is TGCAGCGTGCGGGGGACAGGCATCTACAATGAGCAGTTCTTC. Its protein product is CSVRGTGIYNEQFF.

The CDR3 loop is CASNTRDSGDTQYF. The CDR3 bases are TGTGCCAGCAACACGAGGGACTCGGGGGATACGCAGTATTTT. This chain uses TRBV11-3 with TRBJ2-3; perhaps TRBD2 as D (6 bases). The CDR3 runs 14 residues. The germline CDR1 and CDR2 sequences are SGHNT and YENEEA. Trimming removed 7 bases at V and 6 bases at J, with 17 bases between.

The chain has TRBV7-9 and TRBJ2-7; D may be TRBD1 (6 bases). Per germline, CDR1 SEHNR and CDR2 FQNEAQ (reference sequence). The V end lost 4 bases, the J end lost 4 bases, and 11 bases lay between the germline ends. The CDR3 has 13 amino acids. Here the CDR3 reads CASSSGQRYEQYF. DNA for the CDR3: TGTGCCAGCAGCTCCGGACAGCGGTACGAGCAGTACTTC.

V is TRBV28 and J is TRBJ1-5, with D uncertain. Trimming took off 4 bases at V and 4 bases at J, with 8 bases between the two ends. Germline V gene data show CDR1 as MDHEN and CDR2 as SYDVKM. The CDR3 contains 13 residues. Written as DNA, the CDR3 is TGTGCCAGCAGTTGGATAGGGAATCAGCCCCAGCATTTT. Translated, it gives CASSWIGNQPQHF.

Regarding this clonotype: A much larger clone differs by one base, so this may be a read error. The V gene is TRBV7-6, the J gene TRBJ1-1, with a weak D call TRBD1 (6 bases). This CDR3 region has 18 residues. Per germline, CDR1 SGHVS and CDR2 FNYEAQ. Trimming shortened V by 1 base and J by 0 bases, and 18 bases separated the two germline ends. CDR3 coding DNA: TGTGCCAGCAGCTTAGATTCGTTGGGGGCAACGATGAACACTGAAGCTTTCTTT. Amino acids: CASSLDSLGATMNTEAFF.

The V gene is TRBV7-9, the J gene TRBJ2-2; tentative D call: TRBD2 (5 bases). Germline V gene data show CDR1 as SEHNR and CDR2 as FQNEAQ (reference sequence). Between the trimmed V and J ends, which lost 4 bases and 4 bases, there was a span of 13 bases. The CDR3 is 15 amino acids. CDR3 DNA sequence: TGTGCCAGCAGCTCCGCCTCCGCGGGCACCGGGGAGCTGTTTTTT. It specifies CASSSASAGTGELFF. The complete variable domain, with remaining parts taken from reference TRBV7-9 and TRBJ2-2, reads DTGVSQNPRHKITKRGQNVTFRCDPISEHNRLYWYRQTLGQGPEFLTYFQNEAQLEKSRLLSDRFSAERPKGSFSTLEIQRTEQGDSAMYLCASSSASAGTGELFFGEGSRLTVL.

This clonotype was observed a handful of times. The chain couples TRBV19 to TRBJ2-1, with unresolved D. The CDR3 has 13 residues. V lost 6 bases and J 6 bases, leaving 12 bases between the germline ends. The V gene's germline CDR1 is LNHDA and CDR2 SQIVND (reference sequence). The CDR3 DNA sequence: TGTGCCAGTAGGAGCCAGGTGATCAATGAGCAGTTCTTC. Amino acids: CASRSQVINEQFF. Combining the CDR3 with reference TRBV19 and TRBJ2-1 gives the whole variable domain DGGITQSPKYLFRKEGQNVTLSCEQNLNHDAMYWYRQDPGQGLRLIYYSQIVNDFQKGDIAEGYSVSREKKESFPLTVTSAQKNPTAFYLCASRSQVINEQFFGPGTRLTVL.

The rearrangement links TRBV24-1 to TRBJ2-1, with 7 bases that match TRBD1. Germline-derived CDR1 and CDR2 are KGHDR and SFDVKD. This CDR3 has 12 residues. V dropped 3 bases and J dropped 16; count of bases not matched to a gene: 8. The CDR3 loop is CATSDPRDSKFF. The CDR3 DNA follows: TGTGCCACCAGTGATCCCCGGGACAGCAAATTCTTC.

This clonotype has at least ten counts. CDR3 sequence: CASSSGQGGNQPQHF. In DNA, the CDR3 is TGTGCCAGCAGCTCAGGACAGGGGGGTAATCAGCCCCAGCATTTT. The chain uses TRBV6-2 or TRBV6-3 and TRBJ1-5, with TRBD1 matching over 10 bases. Germline CDR1 MNHEY, CDR2 SVGEGT. The trim removed 6 bases at V and 4 bases at J, leaving 6 bases unmatched. The CDR3 spans 15 residues.

This clonotype was recorded a few times. The V and J genes are TRBV12-3 or TRBV12-4 and TRBJ1-2; D is uncertain. V was trimmed by 4 bases and J by 7 bases, leaving 13 bases between them. This CDR3 comprises 13 residues. CDR3 nucleotide sequence: TGTGCCAGCAGTTGGTGGGAAGCATTTGGCTACACCTTC. As protein: CASSWWEAFGYTF.

The chain couples TRBV4-3 to TRBJ1-2; possibly TRBD1 for D (6 bases). CDR3 length: 13 residues. Trimming shortened V by 0 bases and J by 8 bases, and 10 bases separated the two germline ends. Per the germline V gene, CDR1 is LGHNA and CDR2 is YSLEER. The CDR3 DNA follows: TGCGCCAGCAGCCAAGAGTCAGGGGAAGGCTACACCTTC. As protein: CASSQESGEGYTF.

This clonotype has only a few counts. The chain recombines TRBV6-2 or TRBV6-3 with TRBJ2-6, with D possibly being TRBD1 or TRBD2 (5 bases each). V shed 6 bases and J shed 4 bases, with 16 bases lying between them. This CDR3 region has 16 residues. Germline CDR1 and CDR2: MNHEY and SVGEGT. DNA of the CDR3: TGTGCCAGCAGCCGGGGCCGAGTCTCGGGGGCCAACGTCCTGACTTTC. This gives the protein CASSRGRVSGANVLTF.

In its sample, this clonotype was seen a few times. This rearrangement joins TRBV10-3 to TRBJ1-3; D might be TRBD1 (5 bases). Germline assignment: CDR1 ENHRY and CDR2 SYGVKD. This CDR3 is built from 15 residues. Trimming stripped 4 bases from V and 4 bases from J, with 14 bases between. The CDR3 region is CAISGAGTDGNTIYF. The CDR3 region has the DNA TGTGCCATCAGTGGGGCAGGGACGGACGGAAACACCATATATTTT.

The V call is TRBV29-1, the J call TRBJ2-5; D may be TRBD1 (6 bases). Between the trimmed V and J ends, which lost 7 bases and 5 bases, there was a span of 17 bases. The germline V gene encodes CDR1 SQVTM and CDR2 ANQGSEA. This CDR3 region has 13 residues. The CDR3, as DNA: TGCAGCGCCGTGGACAGTGTATGGGAGACCCAGTACTTC. Its translation: CSAVDSVWETQYF. Complete variable domain (other parts from reference TRBV29-1 and TRBJ2-5): SAVISQKPSRDICQRGTSLTIQCQVDSQVTMMFWYRQQPGQSLTLIATANQGSEATYESGFVIDKFPISRPNLTFSTLTVSNMSPEDSSIYLCSAVDSVWETQYFGPGTRLLVL.

V usage is TRBV27 and J usage is TRBJ2-2; TRBD1 aligns across 10 bases. V lost 7 bases and J lost 5; bases outside the gene matches: 7. Germline-derived CDR1 and CDR2 are MNHEY and SMNVEV (reference sequence). This CDR3 contains 15 residues. The CDR3 sequence: CASKWGTGATGELFF. CDR3 DNA sequence: TGTGCCAGCAAATGGGGGACAGGGGCGACCGGGGAGCTGTTTTTT.

This clonotype was found a few times. The rearrangement joins TRBV20-1 to TRBJ2-7; 8 bases agree with TRBD1. V was clipped by 0 bases and J by 2 bases; unmatched bases: 0. The V gene's germline CDR1 is DFQATT and CDR2 SNEGSKA (reference sequence). CDR3 length equals 13 residues. The CDR3 region has the DNA TGCAGTGCTAGAGAGACAGGGGCCTACGAGCAGTACGTC. Translating it yields CSARETGAYEQYV.

J is TRBJ2-1 and V is TRBV19; perhaps TRBD1 as D (6 bases). V lost 5 bases and J lost 4, with 12 bases in between. Germline V gene lookup returns CDR1 LNHDA and CDR2 SQIVND (reference sequence). The CDR3 covers 14 residues. The CDR3 nucleotides are TGTGCCAGTAGTCTCGGACAGCAATACAATGAGCAGTTCTTC. Amino acid sequence: CASSLGQQYNEQFF.

This clonotype was counted only a few times. J is TRBJ2-2 and V is TRBV19, with D unresolved. Germline V CDR1 and CDR2: LNHDA, SQIVND (reference sequence). Trimming removed 3 bases at V and 0 bases at J, with 8 bases between. The CDR3 extends over 15 amino acids. Here the CDR3 reads CASSIFGSNTGELFF. CDR3 DNA sequence: TGTGCCAGTAGTATTTTTGGATCGAACACCGGGGAGCTGTTTTTT.

This CDR3 is CANSTPGLKEQYV. The CDR3, as DNA: TGTGCCAACAGTACACCGGGACTCAAGGAGCAGTACGTC. The V and J genes are TRBV6-1 and TRBJ2-7; D possibly corresponds to TRBD2 (6 bases). The CDR3 is 13 residues long. Germline V gene lookup returns CDR1 MNHNS and CDR2 SASEGT.

This clonotype was seen more than once but under ten times. The chain carries TRBV13 and TRBJ2-1; a possible D gene is TRBD2 (5 bases). Per the germline V gene, CDR1 is PRHDT and CDR2 is FYEKMQ (reference sequence). The V and J ends lost 0 bases and 8 bases respectively, with 14 bases between them. CDR3 length: 15 residues. The CDR3 is CASSLGVSSLYEQFF. Written as DNA, the CDR3 is TGTGCCAGCAGCTTAGGAGTCTCTAGCCTCTATGAGCAGTTCTTC.